This TCR beta chain comes out of a study of T cell changes during pregnancy in multiple sclerosis. In germline, CDR1 is SGHRS, CDR2 YFSETQ. This CDR3 has 17 amino acids. V dropped 2 bases and J dropped 3; count of bases not matched to a gene: 11. Sequencing was performed with immunoSEQ multiplex PCR; in TCRdb, only in-frame clones are kept and a portion is missing. The repertoire has roughly 40,000 clones, 85% to 95% of them found once; the top ten carry roughly 1.2%. This specimen was peripheral blood, taken before pregnancy. This TCR was recovered from a female donor with multiple sclerosis, enrolled in a pregnancy study. V and J are TRBV5-1 and TRBJ2-5, with 9 positions matching TRBD2. CDR3 amino acids: CASSFGPSGADEETQYF. As DNA, the CDR3 is TGCGCCAGCAGCTTTGGTCCTAGCGGGGCCGACGAAGAGACCCAGTACTTC.